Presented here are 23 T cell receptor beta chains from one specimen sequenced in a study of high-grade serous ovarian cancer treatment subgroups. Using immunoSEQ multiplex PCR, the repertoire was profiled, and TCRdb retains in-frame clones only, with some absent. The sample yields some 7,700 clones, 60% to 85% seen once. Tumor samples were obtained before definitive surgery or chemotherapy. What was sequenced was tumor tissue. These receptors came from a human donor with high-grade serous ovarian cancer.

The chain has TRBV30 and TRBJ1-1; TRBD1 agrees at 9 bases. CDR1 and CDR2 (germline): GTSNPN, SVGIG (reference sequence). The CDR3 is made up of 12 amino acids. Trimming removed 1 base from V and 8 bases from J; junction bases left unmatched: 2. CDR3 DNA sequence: TGTGCCTGGAGTGCCACAGGGGGCGAAGCTTTCTTT. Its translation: CAWSATGGEAFF.

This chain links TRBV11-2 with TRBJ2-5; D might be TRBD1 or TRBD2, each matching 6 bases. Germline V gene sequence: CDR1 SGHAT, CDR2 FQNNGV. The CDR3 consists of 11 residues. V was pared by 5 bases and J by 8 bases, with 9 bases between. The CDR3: CASSPGGTQYF. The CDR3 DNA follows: TGTGCCAGCAGCCCCGGGGGCACCCAGTACTTC. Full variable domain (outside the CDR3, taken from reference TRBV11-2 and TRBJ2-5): EAGVAQSPRYKIIEKRQSVAFWCNPISGHATLYWYQQILGQGPKLLIQFQNNGVVDDSQLPKDRFSAERLKGVDSTLKIQPAKLEDSAVYLCASSPGGTQYFGPGTRLLVL.

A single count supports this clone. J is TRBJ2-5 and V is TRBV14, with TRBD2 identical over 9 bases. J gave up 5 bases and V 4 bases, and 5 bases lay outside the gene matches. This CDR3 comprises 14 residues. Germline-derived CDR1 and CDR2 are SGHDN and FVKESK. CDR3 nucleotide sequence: TGTGCCAGCAGCCGGGGACTAGCTGGGGAGACCCAGTACTTC. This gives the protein CASSRGLAGETQYF. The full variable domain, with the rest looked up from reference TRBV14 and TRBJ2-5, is EAGVTQFPSHSVIEKGQTVTLRCDPISGHDNLYWYRRVMGKEIKFLLHFVKESKQDESGMPNNRFLAERTGGTYSTLKVQPAELEDSGVYFCASSRGLAGETQYFGPGTRLLVL.

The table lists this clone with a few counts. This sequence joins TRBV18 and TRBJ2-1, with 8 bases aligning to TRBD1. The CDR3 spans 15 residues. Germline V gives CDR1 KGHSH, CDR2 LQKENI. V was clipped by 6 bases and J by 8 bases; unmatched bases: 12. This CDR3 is CASSQTGVPMDEQFF. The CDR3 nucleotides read TGTGCCAGCTCTCAGACAGGGGTCCCCATGGATGAGCAGTTCTTC.

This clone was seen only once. CDR3 in amino acids: CASSVKAGGAADTQYF. For the CDR3, the DNA is TGTGCCAGCAGCGTAAAGGCGGGAGGGGCTGCAGATACGCAGTATTTT. This sequence joins TRBV9 and TRBJ2-3, with 9 nucleotides matching TRBD2. V lost 1 base to trimming and J lost 4 bases; unmatched junction nucleotides: 7. The CDR3 contains 16 residues. Per germline, CDR1 SGDLS and CDR2 YYNGEE.

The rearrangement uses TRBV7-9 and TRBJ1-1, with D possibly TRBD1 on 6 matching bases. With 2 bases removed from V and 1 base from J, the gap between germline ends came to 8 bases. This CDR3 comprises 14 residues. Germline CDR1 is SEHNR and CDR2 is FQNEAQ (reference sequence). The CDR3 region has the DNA TGTGCCAGCAGCTTATGGGGGGCGAACACTGAAGCTTTCTTT. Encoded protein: CASSLWGANTEAFF.

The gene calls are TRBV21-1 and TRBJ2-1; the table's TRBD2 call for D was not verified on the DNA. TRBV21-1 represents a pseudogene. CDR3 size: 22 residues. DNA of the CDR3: TGTGCCAGCAGCAAAACTCACCAACGGGGGAGCGCCCCCCGGGGGGGATACAATGAGCAGTTCTTC. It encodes CASSKTHQRGSAPRGGYNEQFF.

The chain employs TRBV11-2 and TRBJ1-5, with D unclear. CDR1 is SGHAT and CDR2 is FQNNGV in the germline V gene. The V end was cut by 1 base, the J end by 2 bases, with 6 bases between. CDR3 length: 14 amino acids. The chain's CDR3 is CASSLAQGNQPQHF. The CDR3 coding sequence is TGTGCCAGCAGCTTAGCGCAGGGCAATCAGCCCCAGCATTTT.

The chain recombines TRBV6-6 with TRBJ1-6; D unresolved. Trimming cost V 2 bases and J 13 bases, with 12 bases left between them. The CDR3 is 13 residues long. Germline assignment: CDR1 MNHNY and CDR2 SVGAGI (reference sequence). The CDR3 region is CASSYGRPEPLHF. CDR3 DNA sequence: TGTGCCAGCAGTTACGGCAGGCCTGAGCCCCTCCACTTT.

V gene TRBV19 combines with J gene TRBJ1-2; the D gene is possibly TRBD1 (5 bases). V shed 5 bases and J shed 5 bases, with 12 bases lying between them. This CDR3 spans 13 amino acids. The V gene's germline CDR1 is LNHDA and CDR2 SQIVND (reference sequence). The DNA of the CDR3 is TGTGCCAGTAGTCCCGACGGGGGGTATGGCTACACCTTC. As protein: CASSPDGGYGYTF. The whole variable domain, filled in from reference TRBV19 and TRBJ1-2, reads DGGITQSPKYLFRKEGQNVTLSCEQNLNHDAMYWYRQDPGQGLRLIYYSQIVNDFQKGDIAEGYSVSREKKESFPLTVTSAQKNPTAFYLCASSPDGGYGYTFGSGTRLTVV.

CDR3 bases: TGTGCCAGCAGGACGATAACAGGGAAGAGCTCTGGAAACACCATATATTTT. Amino acid sequence: CASRTITGKSSGNTIYF. This chain connects TRBV11-2 to TRBJ1-3; maybe TRBD1 (6 bases). V lost 6 bases, J lost 0 bases, and 18 bases lay in between. The CDR3 contains 17 residues. Germline values: CDR1 SGHAT, CDR2 FQNNGV.

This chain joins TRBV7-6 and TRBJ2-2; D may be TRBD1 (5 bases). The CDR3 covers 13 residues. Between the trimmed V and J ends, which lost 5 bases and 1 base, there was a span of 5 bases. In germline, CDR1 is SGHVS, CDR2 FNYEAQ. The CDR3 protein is CASSGQNTGELFF. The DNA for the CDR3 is TGTGCCAGCAGCGGACAGAACACCGGGGAGCTGTTTTTT.

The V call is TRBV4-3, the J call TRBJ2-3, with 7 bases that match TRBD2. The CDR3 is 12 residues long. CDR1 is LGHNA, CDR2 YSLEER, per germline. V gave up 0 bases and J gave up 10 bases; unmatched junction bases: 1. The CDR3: CASSQEGGPQYF. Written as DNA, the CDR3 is TGCGCCAGCAGCCAAGAGGGAGGGCCGCAGTATTTT.

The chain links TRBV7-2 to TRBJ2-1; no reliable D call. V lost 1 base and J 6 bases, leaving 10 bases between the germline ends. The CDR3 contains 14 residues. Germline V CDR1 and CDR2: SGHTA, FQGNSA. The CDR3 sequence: CASSLVQTLNEQFF. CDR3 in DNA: TGTGCCAGCAGCTTAGTTCAGACCCTCAATGAGCAGTTCTTC.

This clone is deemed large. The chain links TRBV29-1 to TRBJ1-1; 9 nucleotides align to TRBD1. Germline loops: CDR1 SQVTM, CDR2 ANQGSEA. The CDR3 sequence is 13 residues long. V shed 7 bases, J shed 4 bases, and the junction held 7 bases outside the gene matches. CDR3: CSARGQGLTEAFF. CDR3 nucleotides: TGCAGCGCCCGGGGACAGGGACTCACTGAAGCTTTCTTT.

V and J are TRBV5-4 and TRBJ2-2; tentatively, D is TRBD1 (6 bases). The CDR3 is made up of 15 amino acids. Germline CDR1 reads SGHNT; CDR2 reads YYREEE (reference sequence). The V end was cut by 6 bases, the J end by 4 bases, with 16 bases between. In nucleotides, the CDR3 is TGTGCCAGCACGTACTCCACAGGGTTCACCGGGGAGCTGTTTTTT. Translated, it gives CASTYSTGFTGELFF.

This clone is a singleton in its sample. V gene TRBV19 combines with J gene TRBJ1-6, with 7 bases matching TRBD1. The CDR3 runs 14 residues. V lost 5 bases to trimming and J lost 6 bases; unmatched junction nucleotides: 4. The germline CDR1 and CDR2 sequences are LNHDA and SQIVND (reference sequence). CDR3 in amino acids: CASSDRVGNSPLHF. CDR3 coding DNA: TGTGCCAGTAGTGACAGGGTGGGTAATTCACCCCTCCACTTT.

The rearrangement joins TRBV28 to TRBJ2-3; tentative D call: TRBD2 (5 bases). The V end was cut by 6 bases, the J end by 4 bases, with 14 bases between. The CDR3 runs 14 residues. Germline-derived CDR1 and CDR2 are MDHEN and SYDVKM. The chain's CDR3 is CASSPVQRSDTQYF. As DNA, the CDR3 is TGTGCCAGCAGCCCCGTCCAGCGGTCAGATACGCAGTATTTT. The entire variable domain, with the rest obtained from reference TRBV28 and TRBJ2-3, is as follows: DVKVTQSSRYLVKRTGEKVFLECVQDMDHENMFWYRQDPGLGLRLIYFSYDVKMKEKGDIPEGYSVSREKKERFSLILESASTNQTSMYLCASSPVQRSDTQYFGPGTRLTVL.

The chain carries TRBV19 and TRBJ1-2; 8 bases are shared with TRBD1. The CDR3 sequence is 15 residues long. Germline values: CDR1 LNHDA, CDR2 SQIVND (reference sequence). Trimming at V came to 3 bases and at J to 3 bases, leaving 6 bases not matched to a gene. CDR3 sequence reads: CASSITTGAHYGYTF. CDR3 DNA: TGTGCCAGTAGTATTACGACAGGGGCCCACTATGGCTACACCTTC.

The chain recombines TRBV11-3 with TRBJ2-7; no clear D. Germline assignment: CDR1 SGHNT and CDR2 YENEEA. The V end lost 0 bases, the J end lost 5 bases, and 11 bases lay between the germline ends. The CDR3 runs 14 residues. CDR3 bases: TGTGCCAGCAGCTTAGATGGGCCTCTCGACGAGCAGTACTTC. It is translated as CASSLDGPLDEQYF.

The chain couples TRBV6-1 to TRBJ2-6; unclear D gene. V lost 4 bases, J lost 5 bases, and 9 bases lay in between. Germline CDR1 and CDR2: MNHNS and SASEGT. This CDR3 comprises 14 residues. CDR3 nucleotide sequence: TGTGCCAGCAGTGGAGAACTCTGGGCCAACGTCCTGACTTTC. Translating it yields CASSGELWANVLTF.

CDR3 in amino acids: CASSLAQGIEAFF. Written as DNA, the CDR3 is TGTGCCAGCAGCTTAGCACAGGGGATTGAAGCTTTCTTT. The V and J genes are TRBV7-2 and TRBJ1-1; 7 nucleotides align to TRBD1. The V and J ends lost 0 bases and 7 bases, in that order; junction bases with no gene match: 2. The CDR3 runs to 13 residues. CDR1 is SGHTA and CDR2 is FQGNSA in the germline V gene.

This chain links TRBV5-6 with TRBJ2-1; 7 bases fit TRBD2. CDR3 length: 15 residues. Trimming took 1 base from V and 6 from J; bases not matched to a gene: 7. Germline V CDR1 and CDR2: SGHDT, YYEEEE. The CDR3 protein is CASSLWGAGFNEQFF. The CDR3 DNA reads TGTGCCAGCAGCTTGTGGGGAGCGGGGTTCAATGAGCAGTTCTTC.